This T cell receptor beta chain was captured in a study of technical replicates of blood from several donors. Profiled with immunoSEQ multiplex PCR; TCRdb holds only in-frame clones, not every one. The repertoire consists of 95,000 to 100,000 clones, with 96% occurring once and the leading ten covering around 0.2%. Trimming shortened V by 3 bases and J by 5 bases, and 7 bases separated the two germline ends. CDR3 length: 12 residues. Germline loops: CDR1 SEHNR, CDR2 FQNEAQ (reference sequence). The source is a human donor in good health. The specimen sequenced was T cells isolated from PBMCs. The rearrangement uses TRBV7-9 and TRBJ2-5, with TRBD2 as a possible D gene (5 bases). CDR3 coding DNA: TGTGCCAGCAGCTTTGGGGAGGAGACCCAGTACTTC. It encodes CASSFGEETQYF.